A single sample gave rise to the 3 T cell receptor beta chains below, sequenced in a study of T cells in Graves' hyperthyroidism and ophthalmopathy. Template material for amplifying TCR beta CDR3 regions consisted of RNA transcripts. When the TCR CDR3 underwent first-round RT-PCR, the HTBI primer set was used. TCRdb passed the multiplex PCR reads through MiXCR, listing each CDR3 protein once. Among 380,000 or so distinct CDR3 sequences listed, roughly 13% were seen once. The sequenced sample was blood. These receptors were taken from a man aged 30 to 39 with Graves' hyperthyroidism that later progressed to Graves' ophthalmopathy.

This rearrangement joins TRBV6-6 to TRBJ2-1; D might be TRBD2 (5 bases). This CDR3 has 14 amino acids. V was cut by 2 bases and J by 6 bases, with 11 bases left in between. Germline V CDR1 and CDR2: MNHNY, SVGAGI (reference sequence). The CDR3 region has the DNA TGTGCCAGCAGTTACGGAGGCAGCGGCAATGAGCAGTTCTTC. Encoded protein: CASSYGGSGNEQFF.

This clonotype was found many times. V usage is TRBV6-6 and J usage is TRBJ2-5, with 12 bases aligning to TRBD1. With V trimmed by 2 bases and J by 6 bases, 10 bases remained unmatched. This CDR3 region has 17 residues. Germline V gene data show CDR1 as MNHNY and CDR2 as SVGAGI (reference sequence). The DNA of the CDR3 is TGTGCCAGCAGTTACCGCCGGGACAGGGGGCGTGGGCAGACCCAGTACTTC. Its translation is CASSYRRDRGRGQTQYF.

This clonotype was picked up many times. V usage is TRBV3-1 and J usage is TRBJ2-3; possibly TRBD1 or TRBD2 for D (5 bases each). Germline-derived CDR1 and CDR2 are LGHDT and YNNKEL (reference sequence). The length of the CDR3 is 13 residues. Between the trimmed V and J ends, which lost 6 bases and 4 bases, there was a span of 11 bases. CDR3 in amino acids: CASSLRESDTQYF. Here the CDR3 DNA reads TGTGCCAGCAGTCTCAGGGAGTCAGATACGCAGTATTTT.